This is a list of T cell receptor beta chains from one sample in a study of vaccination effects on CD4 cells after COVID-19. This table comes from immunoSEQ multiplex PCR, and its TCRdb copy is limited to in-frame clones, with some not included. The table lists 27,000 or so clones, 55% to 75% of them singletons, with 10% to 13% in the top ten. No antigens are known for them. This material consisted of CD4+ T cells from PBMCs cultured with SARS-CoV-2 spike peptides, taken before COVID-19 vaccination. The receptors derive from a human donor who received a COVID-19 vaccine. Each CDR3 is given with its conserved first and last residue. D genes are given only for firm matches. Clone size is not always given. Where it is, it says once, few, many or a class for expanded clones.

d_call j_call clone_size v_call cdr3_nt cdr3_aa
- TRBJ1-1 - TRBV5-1 TGCGCCAGCAGCTTGTCTCAGGGCACGGGGGAAGCTTTCTTT CASSLSQGTGEAFF
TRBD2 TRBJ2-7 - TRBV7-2 TGTGCCAGCAGCCCCGGGACTAGCTACGAGCAGTACTTC CASSPGTSYEQYF
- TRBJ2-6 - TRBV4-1 TGCGCCAGCAGCCAAGGGAGGGGAGGAACCTCTGGGGCCAACGTCCTGACTTTC CASSQGRGGTSGANVLTF
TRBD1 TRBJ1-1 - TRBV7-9 TGTGCCAGCCAGGGGGACACTGAAGCTTTCTTT CASQGDTEAFF
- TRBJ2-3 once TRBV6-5 TGTGCCAGCAGTTACTCGGTGTCGCGCCTCACAGATACGCAGTATTTT CASSYSVSRLTDTQYF
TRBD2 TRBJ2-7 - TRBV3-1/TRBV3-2 TGTGCCAGCAGCCTCGCTAGCGGGGGAAGGGAGCAGTACTTC CASSLASGGREQYF
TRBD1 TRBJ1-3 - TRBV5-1 TGCGCCAGCAGCCCCGGACAGGGCTACTCTGGAAACACCATATATTTT CASSPGQGYSGNTIYF
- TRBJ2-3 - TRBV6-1 TGTGCCAGCAGTCTCCGCGGGGTCGGCACAGATACGCAGTATTTT CASSLRGVGTDTQYF
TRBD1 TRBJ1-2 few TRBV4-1 TGCGCCAGCAGCCAGTCGATGTCAACGGGACAGTTAATGTATGGCTACACCTTC CASSQSMSTGQLMYGYTF
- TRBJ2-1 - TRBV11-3 TGTGCCAGCAGCTCGGGCCCCCCCCATGAGCAGTTCTTC CASSSGPPHEQFF
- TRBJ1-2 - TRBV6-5 TGTGCCAGCAGCGGACCCAGGTTCCTACGTGGCTACACCTTC CASSGPRFLRGYTF
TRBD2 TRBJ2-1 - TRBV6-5 TGTGCCAGCAGTTTACGGACTAGCGGCAATGAGCAGTTCTTC CASSLRTSGNEQFF
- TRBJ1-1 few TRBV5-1 TGCGCCAGCAGCTTGGTTAGATATCACAAAGCTTTCTTT CASSLVRYHKAFF
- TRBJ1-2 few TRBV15 TGTGCCACCAGCAGAGATCTGGGGATCTATGGCTACACCTTC CATSRDLGIYGYTF
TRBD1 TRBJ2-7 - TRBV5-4 TGTGCCAGCAGCCAACCGGGACAGGGGGACTACGAGCAGTACTTC CASSQPGQGDYEQYF
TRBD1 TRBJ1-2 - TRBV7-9 TGTGCCAGCAGCTTATCGGGACAGAACTATGGCTACACCTTC CASSLSGQNYGYTF
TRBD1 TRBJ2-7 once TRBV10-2 TGCGCCAGCAGTGATTCCGGGACAGTGAGCTCCTACGAGCAGTACTTC CASSDSGTVSSYEQYF
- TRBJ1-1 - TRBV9 TGTGCCAGCAGCGTATCGCGAACGAACACTGAAGCTTTCTTT CASSVSRTNTEAFF
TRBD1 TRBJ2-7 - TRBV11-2 TGTGCCAGCCGGCTGGGGACAGGGGGCGCACCTAGCGGGAGTACGGAGCAGTACTTC CASRLGTGGAPSGSTEQYF
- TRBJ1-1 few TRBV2 TGTGCCAGCAGTGCTCAGGCGTCAGAAGCTTTCTTT CASSAQASEAFF
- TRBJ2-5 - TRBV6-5 TGTGCCAGCCCAGGGGGGGATGAGACCCAGTACTTC CASPGGDETQYF
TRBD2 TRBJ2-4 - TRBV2 TGTGCCAGCAGTGATATGTGGCTAGCGGGGAACATTCAGTACTTC CASSDMWLAGNIQYF
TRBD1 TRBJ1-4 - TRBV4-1 TGCGCCAGCAGACGGACAGGGGAAAAAGCAACTAATGAAAAACTGTTTTTT CASRRTGEKATNEKLFF
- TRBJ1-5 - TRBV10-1 TGCGCCAGCAGTGACAGGAATCAGCCCCAGCATTTT CASSDRNQPQHF
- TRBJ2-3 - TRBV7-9 TGTGCCAGCAGCTTAGTGCGGGGAATGGGCACAGATACGCAGTATTTT CASSLVRGMGTDTQYF
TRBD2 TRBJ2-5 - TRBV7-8 TGTGCCAGCACCCGCGTCGGGAGGGAGACCCAGTACTTC CASTRVGRETQYF
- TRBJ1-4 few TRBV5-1 TGCGCCAGCAGCTTCAACTCCGTTAAGGGTGAAAAACTGTTTTTT CASSFNSVKGEKLFF
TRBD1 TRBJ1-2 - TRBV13 TGTGCCAGCAGCACCGGACAGGGGGCGGTCTATGGCTACACCTTC CASSTGQGAVYGYTF
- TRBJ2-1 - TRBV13 TGTGCCAGCAGCTGGGACACCAGCTCCTACAATGAGCAGTTCTTC CASSWDTSSYNEQFF
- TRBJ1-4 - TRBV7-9 TGTGCCAGCATCGAGACAACCGCTGCAACTAATGAAAAACTGTTTTTT CASIETTAATNEKLFF
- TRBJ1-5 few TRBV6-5 TGTGCCAGCGGGGCGGGCGGCAATCAGCCCCAGCATTTT CASGAGGNQPQHF
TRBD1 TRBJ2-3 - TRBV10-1 TGCGCCAGCAGACAGGGGCTCACAGATACGCAGTATTTT CASRQGLTDTQYF
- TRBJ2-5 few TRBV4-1 TGCGCCAGCAGCTACAGCGGATTGGAGACCCAGTACTTC CASSYSGLETQYF
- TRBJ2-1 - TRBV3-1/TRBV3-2 TGTGCCAGCAGCCAAGTGGCGGGTTCCTACAATGAGCAGTTCTTC CASSQVAGSYNEQFF
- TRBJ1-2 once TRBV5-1 TGCGCCAGCAGCTTCAGGGGTATGGACTATGGCTACACCTTC CASSFRGMDYGYTF
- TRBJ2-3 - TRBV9 TGTGCCAGCAGCGGGGGGAGGGCGGACAGGGTCACAGATACGCAGTATTTT CASSGGRADRVTDTQYF
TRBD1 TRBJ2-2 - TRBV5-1 TGCGCCAGCAGCTTGCTAATGACAGGGAAAGACACCGGGGAGCTGTTTTTT CASSLLMTGKDTGELFF
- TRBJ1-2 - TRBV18 TGTGCCAGCTCACCATCGGGGGGGCTTGAAGGCTATGGCTACACCTTC CASSPSGGLEGYGYTF
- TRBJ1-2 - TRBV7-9 TGTGCCAGCAGCTTAGCGCTCGCAGGTGCTAACTATGGCTACACCTTC CASSLALAGANYGYTF
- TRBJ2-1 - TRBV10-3 TGTGCCATCAGTGGGCAGCTTGGGACCTACAATGAGCAGTTCTTC CAISGQLGTYNEQFF
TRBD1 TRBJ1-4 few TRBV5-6 TGTGCCAGCAGCTCCCTTCGACAGGGAGAGAGGGAAAAACTGTTTTTT CASSSLRQGEREKLFF
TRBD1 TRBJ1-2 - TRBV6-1 TGTGCCAGCAGTGATGCAGGGGGCGGAATCTGGGTCTATGGCTACACCTTC CASSDAGGGIWVYGYTF
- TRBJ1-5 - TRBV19 TGTGCCAGTAGTATAGAGCCGGGCCTTCTAAGGGATATAAACAATCAGCCCCAGCATTTT CASSIEPGLLRDINNQPQHF
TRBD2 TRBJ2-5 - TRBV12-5 TGTGCTAGTGGTGCCGAGGGACTAGCCTTGGAGACCCAGTACTTC CASGAEGLALETQYF
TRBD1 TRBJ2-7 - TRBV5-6 TGTGCCAGCAGCTGGGACAGGAGTACGGGGGAGCAGTACTTC CASSWDRSTGEQYF
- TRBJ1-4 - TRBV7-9 TGTGCCAGCAGCTTAGACGAGGATGGGTCAACTAATGAAAAACTGTTTTTT CASSLDEDGSTNEKLFF
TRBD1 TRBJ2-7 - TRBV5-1 TGCGCCAGCAGCTTCACAGGGGGCACCTACGAGCAGTACTTC CASSFTGGTYEQYF
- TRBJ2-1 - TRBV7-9 TGTGCCAGCAGCTTAGCTCAATACAGTGAGCAGTTCTTC CASSLAQYSEQFF
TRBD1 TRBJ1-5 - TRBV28 TGTGCCAGCAGTCCCCCCCTGACAGGGTCCAATCAGCCCCAGCATTTT CASSPPLTGSNQPQHF
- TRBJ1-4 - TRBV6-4 TGTGCCAGCAGTGAACGTCCACGTCGGGGAGGTGAAAAACTGTTTTTT CASSERPRRGGEKLFF
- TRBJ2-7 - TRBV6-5 TGTGCCAGCACCGAATCCTTTTCGGGGGCCCACGAGCAGTACTTC CASTESFSGAHEQYF
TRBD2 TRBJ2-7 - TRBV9 TGTGCCAGCAGCGTTGGGACGGGGGGGTTTTACGAGCAGTACTTC CASSVGTGGFYEQYF
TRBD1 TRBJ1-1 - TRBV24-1 TGTGCCACCAGTGGCCGGGACGGGACAGGGTTTGAAGCTTTCTTT CATSGRDGTGFEAFF
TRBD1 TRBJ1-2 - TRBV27 TGTGCCAGCACCTTAGGGGACAGGGCCCGATATGGCTACACCTTC CASTLGDRARYGYTF
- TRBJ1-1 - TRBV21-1 TGTGCCAGCAGCAAAGAGGGAGCCGGGACAGAAAAAACGGGGACTGAAGCTTTCTTT CASSKEGAGTEKTGTEAFF
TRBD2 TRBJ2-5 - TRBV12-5 TGTGCTAGTGGTTTGGTACTAGGGAGGGAGGGACAAGAGACCCAGTACTTC CASGLVLGREGQETQYF
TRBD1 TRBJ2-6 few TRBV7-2 TGTGCCAGCAGCTACAGGGGGTATGGGGCCAACGTCCTGACTTTC CASSYRGYGANVLTF
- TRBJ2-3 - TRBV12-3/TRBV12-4 TGTGCCAACTTTCAGGGAGATACGCAGTATTTT CANFQGDTQYF
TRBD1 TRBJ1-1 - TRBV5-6 TGTGCCAGCAGTCGCACTTTCGGCAGGGGGCGGAAGGCGGACACTGAAGCTTTCTTT CASSRTFGRGRKADTEAFF